These 7 T cell receptor beta chains share one sample of origin, sequenced in a study of a mutant IDH1 vaccine in newly diagnosed glioma. The method was immunoSEQ multiplex PCR; TCRdb's version includes in-frame clones alone and lacks a portion of them. The repertoire holds 43,000 or so clones, with 85% to 95% as singletons. The time point is: week 35, safety follow-up. All doses held 300 ug of mutant IDH1 20-mer peptide, with topical imiquimod. Their antigens are not known. The sequenced sample was PBMCs, obtained from a glioma patient whose treatment included an IDH1 peptide vaccine. The receptors shown here come from a middle-aged man with glioma.

The chain is built from TRBV5-5 and TRBJ2-6; D perhaps matches TRBD2 (6 bases). The CDR3 runs to 16 residues. The V and J ends lost 0 bases and 6 bases respectively, with 13 bases between them. The germline V gene has CDR1 SGHKS and CDR2 YYEKEE (reference sequence). The CDR3 loop reads CASSLDAGRLANVLTF. CDR3 coding DNA: TGTGCCAGCAGCTTGGACGCGGGGCGTCTGGCCAACGTCCTGACTTTC.

The chain carries TRBV19 and TRBJ1-5; tentative D call: TRBD1 (6 bases). V was clipped by 9 bases and J by 2 bases, with 20 bases between them. CDR1 and CDR2 from the germline V gene are LNHDA and SQIVND (reference sequence). CDR3 length equals 16 residues. In nucleotides, the CDR3 is TGTGCCAGCGACCCAAGGGGGGAATCGGGCAATCAGCCCCAGCATTTT. Amino acids: CASDPRGESGNQPQHF. The full variable domain, in which reference TRBV19 and TRBJ1-5 provide the parts outside the CDR3, is DGGITQSPKYLFRKEGQNVTLSCEQNLNHDAMYWYRQDPGQGLRLIYYSQIVNDFQKGDIAEGYSVSREKKESFPLTVTSAQKNPTAFYLCASDPRGESGNQPQHFGDGTRLSIL.

V and J are TRBV7-2 and TRBJ1-1, with 7 bases aligning to TRBD1. Trimming removed 1 base from V and 5 bases from J; junction bases left unmatched: 4. The CDR3 consists of 14 residues. Germline V gene sequence: CDR1 SGHTA, CDR2 FQGNSA. The CDR3 is CASSLEGARTEAFF. CDR3 nucleotide sequence: TGTGCCAGCAGCTTAGAGGGGGCTCGGACTGAAGCTTTCTTT.

This chain links TRBV4-1 with TRBJ2-5; D uncertain. The V end was cut by 1 base, the J end by 5 bases, with 23 bases between. Germline V gives CDR1 MGHRA, CDR2 YSYEKL. The length of the CDR3 is 18 residues. The DNA of the CDR3 is TGCGCCAGCAGCCAAGTTCATCAGCGCACCCCGAGTAGGGAGACCCAGTACTTC. Its translation is CASSQVHQRTPSRETQYF.

The chain employs TRBV7-2 and TRBJ2-7, with a tentative D call TRBD2 (5 bases). The germline V gene encodes CDR1 SGHTA and CDR2 FQGNSA. The V gene lost 5 bases and the J gene lost 2 bases, with 16 bases spanning the gap. This CDR3 is 15 amino acids long. This CDR3 is CASSPTGEPPYEQYF. The CDR3 DNA is TGTGCCAGCAGCCCTACCGGGGAGCCCCCCTACGAGCAGTACTTC.

This sequence joins TRBV29-1 and TRBJ2-7; tentative D call: TRBD1 (6 bases). Germline V gene sequence: CDR1 SQVTM, CDR2 ANQGSEA. The V end lost 4 bases, the J end lost 3 bases, and 13 bases lay between the germline ends. This CDR3 region has 13 residues. CDR3 residues: CSVVGQGGYEQYF. The CDR3 DNA sequence: TGCAGCGTTGTGGGACAAGGGGGCTACGAGCAGTACTTC.

The chain couples TRBV9 to TRBJ1-3; 7 bases match TRBD1. The CDR3 is 17 residues long. Per germline, CDR1 SGDLS and CDR2 YYNGEE. V dropped 3 bases and J dropped 3; count of bases not matched to a gene: 12. CDR3 region: CASSAGGNPGGGNTIYF. The CDR3 DNA sequence: TGTGCCAGCAGCGCAGGGGGGAACCCAGGTGGTGGAAACACCATATATTTT.